Listed below are T cell receptor beta chains from one sample, sequenced in a study of cytomegalovirus exposure and HLA in healthy donors. Assay used: immunoSEQ multiplex PCR; TCRdb lists only in-frame clones, some missing. The repertoire consists of about 160,000 clones, with roughly 80% occurring once and the leading ten covering approximately 13%. The sequencing sample was made of PBMCs. All receptors derive from a man aged 35-49 years in good health and CMV-seropositive. Both conserved end residues are part of each CDR3. The D gene is left open where the match is weak. Not every row has a clone size; where given, it reads once, few, many or a size class.

NA	TRBV18	TRBD2	TRBJ2-7	TGTGCCAGCTCACCAACTAGCGGTGAGTACGAGCAGTACTTC	CASSPTSGEYEQYF
many	TRBV7-9	NA	TRBJ1-1	TGTGCCAGCTCGGGGTTGGCCACTGAAGCTTTCTTT	CASSGLATEAFF
NA	TRBV13	TRBD2	TRBJ2-7	TGTGCCAGCAGCGGACTAGGACTAGCGGGAGGCGAGCAGTACTTC	CASSGLGLAGGEQYF
once	TRBV7-9	TRBD2	TRBJ2-1	TGTGCCAGCAGCCCTAGAGCGGGGTCCATGGATGAGCAGTTCTTC	CASSPRAGSMDEQFF
NA	TRBV2	NA	TRBJ2-5	TGTGCCAGCACCCCGAGACAGTTCCAAGAGACCCAGTACTTC	CASTPRQFQETQYF
NA	TRBV30	TRBD1	TRBJ2-6	TGTGCCTATCGGACAGGGAGTAGCTCTTGGCCTGGGGCCAACGTCCTGACTTTC	CAYRTGSSSWPGANVLTF
NA	TRBV6-5	TRBD1	TRBJ2-1	TGTGCCAGCAGTTACCAGACAGGGGGCGGTTACAATGAGCAGTTCTTC	CASSYQTGGGYNEQFF
NA	TRBV7-9	TRBD1	TRBJ1-3	TGTGCCAGCAGCTCGGACAGGGATGGAAACACCATATATTTT	CASSSDRDGNTIYF
NA	TRBV7-2	NA	TRBJ1-1	TGTGCCAGCAGCAACCAGGGTTTCGCTGAAGCTTTCTTT	CASSNQGFAEAFF
NA	TRBV19	TRBD2	TRBJ2-7	TGTGCCAGTATGGACAATAGCGGGAGCTACGAGCAGTACTTC	CASMDNSGSYEQYF
NA	TRBV19	TRBD2	TRBJ2-1	TGTGCCAGTAGTATAGCCAGCGGGAGAGGGGGGGGCAATGAGCAGTTCTTC	CASSIASGRGGGNEQFF